These 18 T cell receptor beta chains were sequenced from one sample in a study of T cells in Graves' hyperthyroidism and ophthalmopathy (dated by TCRdb to about 2019). The library was prepared using multiplex PCR. Sequenced on an Illumina HiSeq 2000. TCR beta CDR3 regions were amplified from RNA transcripts. The TCR CDR3 was subjected to a first round of RT-PCR using the HTBI primer set and the Qiagen OneStep RT-PCR kit. TCRdb itself trimmed the public reads at Q25 with fastp, ran MiXCR and retained productive beta chains. CDR3 protein sequences are deduplicated, and each keeps its most common genes and DNA. The sample table records a few hundred thousand distinct CDR3 sequences; around 16% of these occur just once. Jointly, the top ten make up around a quarter of the sample. The sequencing input was blood. The receptors were sampled from a woman aged 18-29 years with Graves' hyperthyroidism that later progressed to Graves' ophthalmopathy.

Many counts were recorded for this clonotype. This chain's CDR3 is CASSQDLRLAGDFGELFF. As DNA, the CDR3 is TGCGCCAGCAGCCAAGATTTGAGACTAGCGGGAGATTTCGGGGAGCTGTTTTTT. V is TRBV4-3 and J is TRBJ2-2; 12 nucleotides agree with TRBD2. Trimming took 0 bases from V and 7 from J; bases not matched to a gene: 9. CDR3 length: 18 residues. The germline gives CDR1 LGHNA, CDR2 YSLEER.

In this sample, this clonotype turned up many times. The V gene is TRBV20-1, the J gene TRBJ2-5; 9 bases are a match to TRBD2. Germline CDR1 is DFQATT and CDR2 is SNEGSKA (reference sequence). Losses at the gene ends were 6 bases for V and 5 bases for J; bases not matched to a gene: 10. This CDR3 region has 14 residues. The CDR3 loop is CSADLAGREETQYF. CDR3 bases: TGCAGTGCCGATCTAGCGGGGAGGGAGGAGACCCAGTACTTC.

This chain uses TRBV4-1 with TRBJ1-4; D perhaps matches TRBD1 (6 bases). This CDR3 has 15 residues. Trimming stripped 6 bases from V and 3 bases from J, with 14 bases between. Germline V CDR1 and CDR2: MGHRA, YSYEKL. Written as DNA, the CDR3 is TGCGCCAGCAGTTGGAAGACAGGCCCTAATGAAAAACTGTTTTTT. Protein: CASSWKTGPNEKLFF.

This clonotype was seen a few times. The V and J genes are TRBV18 and TRBJ2-4; 11 bases are a match to TRBD2. The CDR3 runs 19 residues. The germline V gene encodes CDR1 KGHSH and CDR2 LQKENI. V was pared by 0 bases and J by 0 bases, with 7 bases of the junction left unmatched. The CDR3 bases are TGTGCCAGCTCACCACCATGGGGACTAGCGGCTATAGCCAAAAACATTCAGTACTTC. Its protein is CASSPPWGLAAIAKNIQYF.

In this sample, this clonotype turned up many times. The genes are TRBV5-1 and TRBJ2-3; 9 positions agree with TRBD2. Germline V gene sequence: CDR1 SGHRS, CDR2 YFSETQ. Trimming cost V 0 bases and J 6 bases; bases outside gene matches: 8. The CDR3 extends over 16 amino acids. CDR3: CASSLESGLATDTQYF. The CDR3, as DNA: TGCGCCAGCAGCTTGGAGTCCGGACTAGCGACCGATACGCAGTATTTT.

This clonotype was counted ten times or more. This chain uses TRBV28 with TRBJ1-2; D perhaps matches TRBD1 (5 bases). Per the germline V gene, CDR1 is MDHEN and CDR2 is SYDVKM. The ends were cut back, 7 bases at V and 2 bases at J, with 8 bases in the middle. CDR3 length: 12 residues. Here the CDR3 reads CASKGRNYGYTF. Here the CDR3 DNA reads TGTGCCAGCAAGGGACGGAACTATGGCTACACCTTC.

This chain links TRBV19 with TRBJ2-7; possibly TRBD1 for D (6 bases). The CDR3 has 13 amino acids. The germline V and J ends were trimmed by 3 bases and 4 bases, with 10 bases remaining between them. The germline CDR1 and CDR2 sequences are LNHDA and SQIVND (reference sequence). The chain's CDR3 is CASSIGTTYEQYF. DNA of the CDR3: TGTGCCAGTAGTATCGGGACAACATACGAGCAGTACTTC.

The chain combines TRBV4-3 with TRBJ1-5; the D is unclear. The V end lost 1 base, the J end lost 0 bases, and 10 bases lay between the germline ends. Germline values: CDR1 LGHNA, CDR2 YSLEER. CDR3 length: 16 residues. CDR3 sequence reads: CASSQGFTHSNQPQHF. CDR3 nucleotide sequence: TGCGCCAGCAGCCAAGGGTTCACCCATAGCAATCAGCCCCAGCATTTT.

This clonotype was seen ten or more times. V usage is TRBV30 and J usage is TRBJ1-1; a weak D match, TRBD1 (5 bases). CDR1 is GTSNPN and CDR2 is SVGIG in the germline V gene (reference sequence). The CDR3 is 12 residues long. V dropped 5 bases and J dropped 4 bases, with 11 bases sitting between them. CDR3 coding DNA: TGTGCCTGGGGAGGGGAGTGCACTGAAGCTTTCTTT. Translation gives CAWGGECTEAFF.

This clonotype was observed at least ten times. For the CDR3, the DNA is TGTGCCAGCAGACCACTGGTAGGGCGTACTGAAGCTTTCTTT. Protein product: CASRPLVGRTEAFF. This rearrangement joins TRBV28 to TRBJ1-1; D is uncertain. The CDR3 consists of 14 residues. V dropped 6 bases and J dropped 5 bases, with 16 bases sitting between them. Germline CDR1 reads MDHEN; CDR2 reads SYDVKM.

Only a few counts were recorded for this clonotype. V and J are TRBV4-1 and TRBJ2-7, with D maybe TRBD2 (5 bases). The germline CDR1 and CDR2 sequences are MGHRA and YSYEKL. CDR3 length equals 14 residues. V was pared by 1 base and J by 5 bases, with 12 bases between. DNA for the CDR3: TGCGCCAGCAGCCAAGGAGGGTACCTCCACGAGCAGTACTTC. Its translation is CASSQGGYLHEQYF.

This clonotype was recorded at least ten times. The CDR3 DNA follows: TGTGCCAGCACTCCGGACAGTAGCAATCAGCCCCAGCATTTT. This translates into CASTPDSSNQPQHF. The rearrangement links TRBV6-1 to TRBJ1-5; weak D call: TRBD1 (6 bases). Germline CDR1 is MNHNS and CDR2 is SASEGT. CDR3 length equals 14 residues. V lost 7 bases and J 0 bases, leaving 10 bases between the germline ends.

The V gene is TRBV6-2 or TRBV6-3, the J gene TRBJ1-5, with a possible D match to TRBD1 (5 bases). V lost 5 bases to trimming and J lost 4 bases, with 9 bases between them. The CDR3 has 13 amino acids. Germline V gene data show CDR1 as MNHEY and CDR2 as SVGEGT. CDR3 sequence (DNA): TGTGCCAGCAGTGCCCGGGGGAATCAGCCCCAGCATTTT. Translated: CASSARGNQPQHF.

This chain connects TRBV19 to TRBJ2-4; 9 bases map to TRBD2. The CDR3 is made up of 15 amino acids. Unmatched junction bases numbered 5, after V lost 3 bases and J lost 5 bases. Germline-derived CDR1 and CDR2 are LNHDA and SQIVND (reference sequence). In DNA, the CDR3 is TGTGCCAGTAGTATTTCGGGCGGGGGGGAAAACATTCAGTACTTC. Translation gives CASSISGGGENIQYF.

This clonotype showed up just a few times. V is TRBV3-1 and J is TRBJ2-1, with D perhaps matching TRBD2 (6 bases). This CDR3 is 14 amino acids long. The germline V gene has CDR1 LGHDT and CDR2 YNNKEL (reference sequence). V lost 4 bases, J lost 8 bases, and 15 bases lay in between. The CDR3 bases are TGTGCCAGCAGCCCCCTGGACTGGGGGGATGAGCAGTTCTTC. Translation gives CASSPLDWGDEQFF.

This clonotype was recorded at least ten times. The genes are TRBV7-3 and TRBJ2-1; 13 bases fit TRBD2. V shed 2 bases, J shed 10 bases, and the junction held 5 bases outside the gene matches. Germline CDR1 is SGHTA and CDR2 is FQGTGA. This CDR3 is built from 15 residues. The CDR3: CASSLFGLAGEEQFF. The CDR3, as DNA: TGTGCCAGCAGCTTATTTGGACTAGCGGGAGAAGAGCAGTTCTTC.

For this clonotype: The germline gene is not matched at one end of the junction; a read error may be the cause. This chain joins TRBV10-3 and TRBJ1-2; tentatively, D is TRBD1 (6 bases). Germline CDR1 and CDR2: ENHRY and SYGVKD. The CDR3 spans 15 residues. The DNA for the CDR3 is TGTGCCACCAGTGAGTCCACAGGGTTGATCTATGGCTACACCTTC. Translated, it gives CATSESTGLIYGYTF.

This clonotype was detected many times. This chain links TRBV11-2 with TRBJ2-5; 8 nucleotides match TRBD2. CDR3 length: 15 amino acids. Trimming removed 5 bases from V and 4 bases from J; junction bases left unmatched: 9. Per germline, CDR1 SGHAT and CDR2 FQNNGV. The CDR3, as DNA: TGTGCCAGCAGCCAATCGGGGGGGGTGGCAGAGACCCAGTACTTC. Its protein is CASSQSGGVAETQYF.